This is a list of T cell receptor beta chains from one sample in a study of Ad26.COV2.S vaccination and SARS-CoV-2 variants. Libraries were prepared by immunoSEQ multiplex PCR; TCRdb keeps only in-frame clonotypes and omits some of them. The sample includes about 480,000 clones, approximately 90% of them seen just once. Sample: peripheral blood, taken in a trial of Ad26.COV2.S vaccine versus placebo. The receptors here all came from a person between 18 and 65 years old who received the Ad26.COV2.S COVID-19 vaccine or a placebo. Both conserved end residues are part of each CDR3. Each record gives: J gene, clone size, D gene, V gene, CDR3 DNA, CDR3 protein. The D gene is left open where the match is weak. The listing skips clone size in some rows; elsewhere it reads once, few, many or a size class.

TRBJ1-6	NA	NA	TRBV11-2	TGTGCCAGCAGCTTCCGGGGCAATAATTCACCCCTCCACTTT	CASSFRGNNSPLHF
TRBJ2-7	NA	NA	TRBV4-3	TGCGCCAGCAGCCAAGTTGGCAGGGCTGGCGAGCAGTACTTC	CASSQVGRAGEQYF
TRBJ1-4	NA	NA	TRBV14	TGTGCCAGCCGCGCCACGGGGGCCGGGGAAAAACTGTTTTTT	CASRATGAGEKLFF
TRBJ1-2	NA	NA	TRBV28	TGTGCCAGCAGTTTTTCAGGGGCAGGGGGCTACACCTTC	CASSFSGAGGYTF
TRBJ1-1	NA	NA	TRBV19	TGTGCCAGTAGTAGCGTGGTGAACACTGAAGCTTTCTTT	CASSSVVNTEAFF
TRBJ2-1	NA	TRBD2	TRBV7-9	TGTGCCAGCAGCCCCGGGACTAGCCTATACAATGAGCAGTTCTTC	CASSPGTSLYNEQFF
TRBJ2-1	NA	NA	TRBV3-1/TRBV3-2	TGTGCCAGCAGCCCACTAGTTACCCACAATGAGCAGTTCTTC	CASSPLVTHNEQFF
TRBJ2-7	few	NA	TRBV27	TGTGCCAGCTGGTCGGGTGGGGAGCAGTACTTC	CASWSGGEQYF
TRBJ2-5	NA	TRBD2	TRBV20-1	TGCAGTGCTAGTACACTAGCGGGAGTGTCAGAGACCCAGTACTTC	CSASTLAGVSETQYF
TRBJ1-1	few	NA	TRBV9	TGTGCCAGCAGCTTCATGGAGAACACTGAAGCTTTCTTT	CASSFMENTEAFF